Sequencing of this TCR beta chain was carried out in a study of blood T cell repertoires in COVID-19. Study as a whole: Acute-phase and convalescent COVID-19 samples originated in the United States, Italy and Spain. The analysed material was cDNA or gDNA that came from T cells, B-cell-depleted T cells, or PBMCs.

The CDR3 covers 15 residues. Germline loops: CDR1 SGHNT, CDR2 YYREEE (reference sequence). J gave up 5 bases and V 6 bases, and 13 bases lay outside the gene matches. In the original processing: By means of reference gene primer amplification, nucleated cell counts were estimated. Libraries were prepared by immunoSEQ multiplex PCR; TCRdb keeps only in-frame clonotypes and omits some of them. The D gene and trimming were derived from the DNA, and the V and J assignments and clone size from that table. The table has over 120,000 clones, around 87% seen once; the top ten hold less than 10%. This TCR derives from a woman aged 50 to 60 with active or convalescent COVID-19. Sequenced material: peripheral blood. This sequence joins TRBV5-4 and TRBJ2-5, with 7 nucleotides matching TRBD2. The CDR3 sequence is CASINRASGGETQYF. DNA for the CDR3: TGTGCCAGCATCAACCGGGCTAGCGGTGGGGAGACCCAGTACTTC. Together with reference TRBV5-4 and TRBJ2-5, the CDR3 gives the full variable domain: ETGVTQSPTHLIKTRGQQVTLRCSSQSGHNTVSWYQQALGQGPQFIFQYYREEENGRGNFPPRFSGLQFPNYSSELNVNALELDDSALYLCASINRASGGETQYFGPGTRLLVL.